The sequence of this TCR beta chain was determined in a study of cytomegalovirus exposure and HLA in healthy donors. Study conclusions and caveats: Roughly uniform depth of sequencing across donors was assumed in presence/absence analyses. An analysis that came later showed most CMV-associated TCR beta chains appearing HLA-restricted.

Likely unrecorded immune exposures existed in these nominally healthy donors. Per germline, CDR1 MNHEY and CDR2 SMNVEV (reference sequence). V gave up 5 bases and J gave up 0 bases, with 8 bases separating them. The CDR3 totals 15 residues. PCR primers comprised 60 Vbeta and 13 Jbeta primers. Profiling relied on immunoSEQ multiplex PCR, and the TCRdb table lists in-frame clones only, not all of them. The table shows approximately 89,000 clones, with 60% to 80% occurring only once. Note on this clone: The antigen remains undetermined.

This receptor was identified in a female donor in good health and CMV-seronegative. The rearrangement joins TRBV27 to TRBJ2-6; D gene ambiguous. The sample was PBMCs. This CDR3 is CASSAEISGANVLTF. The CDR3 bases are TGTGCCAGCAGTGCGGAGATCTCTGGGGCCAACGTCCTGACTTTC.